Listed below are T cell receptor beta chains from one sample, sequenced in a study of human thymus T cells. Generated by immunoSEQ multiplex PCR, the TCRdb table keeps only in-frame clones and is missing some. The data hold some 120,000 clones, with 90% to 95% observed a single time. Sequenced input: thymus tissue. The receptors were sampled from a boy less than two years old with a congenital heart defect but otherwise immunologically healthy. Both conserved end residues are part of each CDR3. D genes are given only for firm matches. Only some rows state a clone size, as once, few, many or a class for expanded clones.

V gene	clone size	D gene	J gene	CDR3 protein	CDR3 DNA
TRBV14	once	-	TRBJ2-2	CASSPYRGELFF	TGTGCCAGCAGCCCCTACCGGGGGGAGCTGTTTTTT
TRBV10-3	-	TRBD1	TRBJ2-3	CAISELKTRQGLNTQYF	TGTGCCATCAGTGAGTTAAAGACGCGACAGGGGTTAAATACGCAGTATTTT
TRBV6-5	-	-	TRBJ1-2	CASSTASVAYGYTF	TGTGCCAGCAGCACGGCTAGTGTGGCCTATGGCTACACCTTC
TRBV5-8	-	-	TRBJ2-7	CASSSHYEQYF	TGTGCCAGCAGCTCTCACTACGAGCAGTACTTC
TRBV10-1	-	-	TRBJ2-7	CASRESMFYEQYF	TGCGCCAGCAGAGAGTCAATGTTCTACGAGCAGTACTTC
TRBV5-4	-	TRBD2	TRBJ2-3	CASRGLAGATDTQYF	TGTGCCAGCAGGGGACTAGCGGGAGCCACAGATACGCAGTATTTT
TRBV23-1	-	TRBD2	TRBJ2-2	CASSQFSGGSTGELFF	TGCGCCAGCAGTCAATTTAGCGGGGGATCCACCGGGGAGCTGTTTTTT
TRBV6-1	-	-	TRBJ1-5	CASRRDTHQPQHF	TGTGCCAGCCGTCGGGACACTCATCAGCCCCAGCATTTT
TRBV28	once	-	TRBJ2-3	CASSSDSPGVDTQYF	TGTGCCAGCAGTTCTGACAGCCCGGGGGTGGATACGCAGTATTTT
TRBV27	-	-	TRBJ2-7	CASSLVFGTYEQYF	TGTGCCAGCAGCCTAGTATTCGGGACCTACGAGCAGTACTTC
TRBV7-9	-	-	TRBJ2-7	CASRPDYSYEQYF	TGTGCCAGCAGACCGGACTATTCCTACGAGCAGTACTTC
TRBV4-2	once	-	TRBJ2-6	CASSHLSGANVLTF	TGTGCCAGCAGCCATCTCTCTGGGGCCAACGTCCTGACTTTC
TRBV28	-	-	TRBJ1-6	CASRSIGSPLHF	TGTGCCAGCAGATCGATTGGCTCACCCCTCCACTTT
TRBV9	-	-	TRBJ1-2	CASSVYPSSYGYTF	TGTGCCAGCAGCGTCTATCCATCCTCCTATGGCTACACCTTC
TRBV5-4	-	TRBD1	TRBJ2-2	CASSLEGGWRTGELFF	TGTGCCAGCAGCTTGGAAGGGGGCTGGAGGACCGGGGAGCTGTTTTTT
TRBV5-8	-	TRBD2	TRBJ2-3	CASSLASGGAKGTDTQYF	TGTGCCAGCAGCTTGGCTAGCGGGGGGGCCAAAGGCACAGATACGCAGTATTTT
TRBV7-2	-	-	TRBJ1-4	CASSLATGSNEKLFF	TGTGCCAGCAGCTTAGCGACAGGCTCTAATGAAAAACTGTTTTTT
TRBV5-1	-	-	TRBJ2-2	CAQRPSPNTGELFF	TGCGCCCAGCGGCCTAGCCCGAACACCGGGGAGCTGTTTTTT
TRBV19	-	-	TRBJ1-2	CASRRTQWTANYGYTF	TGTGCCAGTAGAAGGACACAGTGGACCGCTAACTATGGCTACACCTTC
TRBV30	-	TRBD1	TRBJ1-5	CAWSDRQGPYSNQPQHF	TGTGCCTGGAGTGACCGACAGGGGCCATATAGCAATCAGCCCCAGCATTTT
TRBV11-2	-	TRBD1	TRBJ2-6	CASSPRQGNRVSGANVLTF	TGTGCCAGCAGCCCGCGACAGGGCAATAGGGTCTCTGGGGCCAACGTCCTGACTTTC
TRBV28	-	-	TRBJ1-1	CASSLGEGRVNTEAFF	TGTGCCAGCAGTTTAGGGGAGGGTCGGGTGAACACTGAAGCTTTCTTT
TRBV6-1	-	-	TRBJ2-1	CPGPFYNEQFF	TGTCCGGGACCTTTTTACAATGAGCAGTTCTTC
TRBV20-1	-	-	TRBJ1-1	CSRALGAFF	TGCAGCAGGGCCCTGGGGGCTTTCTTT
TRBV2	-	TRBD1	TRBJ2-7	CASSESGTGSSYEQYF	TGTGCCAGCAGTGAATCAGGGACAGGGAGCTCCTACGAGCAGTACTTC
TRBV27	-	TRBD2	TRBJ2-3	CASSLAGGTDTQYF	TGTGCCAGCAGTTTAGCGGGGGGGACAGATACGCAGTATTTT
TRBV4-2	-	-	TRBJ2-7	CASSQGIAGSSYEQYF	TGTGCCAGCAGCCAGGGCATTGCGGGAAGCTCCTACGAGCAGTACTTC
TRBV28	-	-	TRBJ1-5	CASTPRWDGADNQPQHF	TGTGCCAGCACCCCAAGGTGGGATGGGGCCGACAATCAGCCCCAGCATTTT
TRBV19	-	-	TRBJ1-2	CASRRGSGDYGYTF	TGTGCCAGTAGACGGGGTAGTGGGGACTATGGCTACACCTTC
TRBV28	once	TRBD1	TRBJ1-2	CASSFGTEFNYGYTF	TGTGCCAGCAGTTTTGGGACAGAGTTTAACTATGGCTACACCTTC
TRBV30	-	-	TRBJ2-3	CAWSVRLGRMGGTDTQYF	TGTGCCTGGAGTGTACGGCTAGGAAGGATGGGGGGCACAGATACGCAGTATTTT
TRBV28	-	-	TRBJ1-6	CASSLCTAIRSPLHF	TGTGCCAGCAGTTTATGCACAGCGATCCGATCACCCCTCCACTTT
TRBV27	-	-	TRBJ2-2	CASTSKGLRGPSGELFF	TGTGCCAGCACCTCAAAGGGCCTGCGGGGGCCCTCGGGGGAGCTGTTTTTT
TRBV4-3	-	TRBD1	TRBJ2-2	CASSQGWGQGTGELFF	TGCGCCAGCAGCCAAGGTTGGGGACAGGGAACCGGGGAGCTGTTTTTT
TRBV27	-	TRBD1	TRBJ1-1	CASSFWDSGPAFF	TGTGCCAGCAGTTTCTGGGACAGCGGGCCGGCTTTCTTT
TRBV7-9	-	TRBD2	TRBJ2-3	CASSASLAGAPDTQYF	TGTGCCAGCAGCGCCTCACTAGCGGGGGCCCCAGATACGCAGTATTTT
TRBV5-6	-	TRBD2	TRBJ2-1	CASSLAGWGTREIDEQFF	TGTGCCAGCAGCTTGGCCGGTTGGGGGACTAGGGAAATCGATGAGCAGTTCTTC
TRBV19	-	TRBD2	TRBJ2-3	CASSTSGGRTDTQYF	TGTGCCAGTAGTACTAGCGGGGGGCGCACAGATACGCAGTATTTT
TRBV13	-	-	TRBJ2-7	CASSLGHLRTRPPEQYF	TGTGCCAGCAGCTTAGGCCACTTACGGACCCGCCCTCCGGAGCAGTACTTC
TRBV6-5	-	-	TRBJ1-1	CASRNRVNTEAFF	TGTGCCAGCCGCAACAGGGTGAACACTGAAGCTTTCTTT
TRBV27	-	-	TRBJ2-7	CASSSSAGLVSYEQYF	TGTGCCAGCAGTTCGTCAGCGGGCCTCGTCTCCTACGAGCAGTACTTC
TRBV11-3	-	-	TRBJ1-6	CASSLDRNSPLHF	TGTGCCAGCAGCTTAGACCGTAATTCACCCCTCCACTTT
TRBV11-2	-	TRBD1	TRBJ2-7	CASSSGTGVAEQYF	TGTGCCAGCAGCTCCGGGACAGGGGTAGCCGAGCAGTACTTC
TRBV4-1	-	TRBD1	TRBJ1-2	CASSQASQGGDYGYTF	TGCGCCAGCAGCCAAGCGTCTCAGGGGGGAGACTATGGCTACACCTTC
TRBV30	-	-	TRBJ1-6	CAWSVLTDYNSPLHF	TGTGCCTGGAGTGTACTAACAGACTATAATTCACCCCTCCACTTT
TRBV4-1	once	-	TRBJ1-3	CASSQSDRTAWGPVGNTIYF	TGCGCCAGCAGCCAGTCGGATAGGACAGCATGGGGCCCCGTCGGAAACACCATATATTTT
TRBV4-3	-	-	TRBJ2-2	CASSRGVNTGELFF	TGCGCCAGCAGCCGGGGGGTTAACACCGGGGAGCTGTTTTTT
TRBV27	-	-	TRBJ1-1	CASSLSRRTEAFF	TGTGCCAGCAGTTTATCGAGGAGAACTGAAGCTTTCTTT
TRBV4-3	-	-	TRBJ1-1	CASKGGLNTEAFF	TGCGCCAGCAAGGGAGGGTTGAACACTGAAGCTTTCTTT
TRBV11-2	-	-	TRBJ2-2	CASSLDGNTGELFF	TGTGCCAGCAGCCTGGACGGGAACACCGGGGAGCTGTTTTTT
TRBV5-6	-	TRBD2	TRBJ2-5	CASSLKAGRETQYF	TGTGCCAGCAGCTTGAAAGCGGGGAGAGAGACCCAGTACTTC
TRBV7-9	-	TRBD2	TRBJ2-1	CASSFFGLAGSSYNEQFF	TGTGCCAGCAGCTTTTTCGGACTAGCGGGGTCCTCCTACAATGAGCAGTTCTTC
TRBV30	once	-	TRBJ1-1	CAWSGWWGTEAFF	TGTGCCTGGAGTGGGTGGTGGGGCACTGAAGCTTTCTTT
TRBV28	-	TRBD1	TRBJ1-2	CASSRVRGGYTF	TGTGCCAGCAGTCGCGTCAGGGGGGGCTACACCTTC
TRBV5-8	-	-	TRBJ1-2	CASNPPDEGNGYTF	TGTGCCAGCAACCCCCCGGACGAAGGCAATGGCTACACCTTC
TRBV9	-	-	TRBJ2-1	CASSVEQVSSYNEQFF	TGTGCCAGCAGCGTAGAACAGGTTAGCTCCTACAATGAGCAGTTCTTC
TRBV6-5	-	-	TRBJ2-1	CASSYSVAWGDNEQFF	TGTGCCAGCAGTTACTCGGTAGCTTGGGGCGACAATGAGCAGTTCTTC
TRBV9	-	TRBD1	TRBJ2-5	CASSPQITGGQETQYF	TGTGCCAGCAGCCCCCAGATCACAGGGGGCCAAGAGACCCAGTACTTC
TRBV11-2	-	TRBD2	TRBJ2-2	CASSFSGGAGELFF	TGTGCCAGCAGCTTTAGCGGGGGGGCCGGGGAGCTGTTTTTT
TRBV4-1	-	-	TRBJ2-2	CASSQDQGYTGELFF	TGCGCCAGCAGCCAAGATCAGGGGTACACCGGGGAGCTGTTTTTT